This T cell receptor (beta chain) was profiled in a study of T cells in Graves' hyperthyroidism and ophthalmopathy. Whole-study results and caveats: Through a model of 13 V-J features, ophthalmopathy was separated from stable hyperthyroidism.

RNA transcripts were the template for amplifying TCR beta CDR3 regions. An initial round of RT-PCR targeting the TCR CDR3 relied on the HTBI primer set. TCRdb called the multiplex PCR reads again in MiXCR, with one record for every CDR3 protein. The profile shows 480,000 or so distinct CDR3 sequences, about 46% of them singletons. This clonotype came up many times. Its matching antigen is unknown. Germline lookup yields CDR1 MGHDK and CDR2 SYGVNS. The ends were cut back, 3 bases at V and 0 bases at J, with 6 bases in the middle. This CDR3 spans 14 amino acids. The sequencing input was peripheral blood or thyroid tissue (not recorded which). The source is an adult woman with Graves' disease, either hyperthyroidism or ophthalmopathy (not recorded which). The chain combines TRBV25-1 with TRBJ1-5; no clear D gene. The CDR3, as DNA: TGTGCCAGCAGTGACCCTTATAGCAATCAGCCCCAGCATTTT. Translating it yields CASSDPYSNQPQHF.